Below are 15 T cell receptor beta chains sequenced from a single sample in a study of T cell changes during pregnancy in multiple sclerosis (dated by TCRdb to 2018 to 2020). The library was built by means of the immunoSEQ multiplex PCR assay. TCRdb stores this immuneACCESS table with in-frame sequences only. Part of the clones is absent; in the studies checked, under half of the shortfall reflects unresolved V genes, and no reason is known for the rest. The sample has 29,000 or so clones on record, 89% of them singletons. Jointly, the top ten make up approximately 6.9% of the sample. The sequencing used CD8+ T cells from peripheral blood mononuclear cells, collected in the second trimester of pregnancy. The receptors stem from a female donor with multiple sclerosis, enrolled in a pregnancy study.

The V and J genes are TRBV7-9 and TRBJ2-1; TRBD1 aligns across 9 bases. Germline lookup yields CDR1 SEHNR and CDR2 FQNEAQ (reference sequence). V lost 5 bases, J lost 3 bases, and 14 bases stayed unmatched. The CDR3 is made up of 18 amino acids. CDR3 sequence: CASSPPSPGQGFYNEQFF. The CDR3 nucleotides are TGTGCCAGCAGCCCCCCATCCCCGGGACAGGGTTTCTACAATGAGCAGTTCTTC.

This clone was detected once. The J gene is TRBJ1-5, the V gene TRBV28; D is unclear. The V gene lost 4 bases and the J gene lost 4 bases, with 35 bases spanning the gap. CDR1 and CDR2 from the germline V gene are MDHEN and SYDVKM. This CDR3 spans 22 amino acids. The CDR3: CASSSLYATSDTHPEPNQPQHF. The CDR3 DNA sequence: TGTGCCAGCAGTTCCTTGTATGCGACTAGCGACACTCACCCGGAACCTAATCAGCCCCAGCATTTT.

The chain links TRBV29-1 to TRBJ2-1, with 11 bases aligning to TRBD1. The trim removed 6 bases at V and 10 bases at J, leaving 8 bases unmatched. The CDR3 consists of 13 residues. Germline V gives CDR1 SQVTM, CDR2 ANQGSEA. Here the CDR3 DNA reads TGCAGCGTGGGAGGACAGGGGGCATACGAGCAGTTCTTC. This translates into CSVGGQGAYEQFF.

This chain connects TRBV4-1 to TRBJ1-5; D might be TRBD1 (5 bases). The CDR3 consists of 16 residues. Trimming shortened V by 0 bases and J by 4 bases, and 13 bases separated the two germline ends. Germline V lookup: CDR1 MGHRA, CDR2 YSYEKL. For the CDR3, the DNA is TGCGCCAGCAGCCAAGAGACGGGGGGTTGGAATCAGCCCCAGCATTTT. Translation gives CASSQETGGWNQPQHF.

Written as DNA, the CDR3 is TGCGCCAGCAGTGTTCTCGACAGTTACGAGCAGTACTTC. As protein: CASSVLDSYEQYF. The rearrangement links TRBV10-2 to TRBJ2-7, with D tentatively TRBD1 (5 bases). Germline V gene lookup returns CDR1 WSHSY and CDR2 SAAADI. The CDR3 spans 13 residues. V was clipped by 4 bases and J by 4 bases, with 11 bases between them.

V and J are TRBV9 and TRBJ2-1; possible D gene TRBD2, 6 bases. The CDR3 covers 13 residues. CDR1 SGDLS and CDR2 YYNGEE come from the germline V gene. Trimming cost V 3 bases and J 5 bases, with 9 bases left between them. The chain's CDR3 is CASSGGGDNEQFF. As DNA, the CDR3 is TGTGCCAGCAGCGGAGGAGGGGACAATGAGCAGTTCTTC. The entire variable domain, with the rest obtained from reference TRBV9 and TRBJ2-1, is as follows: DSGVTQTPKHLITATGQRVTLRCSPRSGDLSVYWYQQSLDQGLQFLIQYYNGEERAKGNILERFSAQQFPDLHSELNLSSLELGDSALYFCASSGGGDNEQFFGPGTRLTVL.

The chain combines TRBV27 with TRBJ2-1; 10 bases match TRBD2. CDR1 is MNHEY, CDR2 SMNVEV, per germline (reference sequence). V lost 7 bases and J lost 4; bases outside the gene matches: 4. The CDR3 loop spans 14 amino acids. For the CDR3, the DNA is TGTGCCAGCACTAGCGGGGGACCTTACAATGAGCAGTTCTTC. It codes for CASTSGGPYNEQFF.

The chain links TRBV28 to TRBJ1-2, with 7 positions matching TRBD1. Trimming removed 1 base from V and 3 bases from J; junction bases left unmatched: 11. The CDR3 runs to 17 residues. Per the germline V gene, CDR1 is MDHEN and CDR2 is SYDVKM. The CDR3 region has the DNA TGTGCCAGCAGTTTATCTCGCCGGACAGGAGCGGACTATGGCTACACCTTC. This codes for CASSLSRRTGADYGYTF.

The V call is TRBV7-9, the J call TRBJ2-7; D uncertain. Germline-derived CDR1 and CDR2 are SEHNR and FQNEAQ (reference sequence). The CDR3 is 13 amino acids. V lost 4 bases, J lost 2 bases, and 9 bases lay in between. CDR3 coding DNA: TGTGCCAGCAGCTCAGACTTTACCTACGAGCAGTACTTC. It codes for CASSSDFTYEQYF.

The V and J genes are TRBV29-1 and TRBJ2-7; D unclear. This CDR3 has 11 residues. CDR1 is SQVTM and CDR2 is ANQGSEA in the germline V gene. Trimming pared 7 bases from V and 0 bases from J, leaving 7 bases between. The DNA for the CDR3 is TGCAGCGCCCTCGGCTCCTACGAGCAGTACTTC. Encoded protein: CSALGSYEQYF.

The chain employs TRBV7-9 and TRBJ2-2, with D possibly TRBD2 on 5 matching bases. The germline V gene has CDR1 SEHNR and CDR2 FQNEAQ (reference sequence). The CDR3 loop spans 15 amino acids. Trimming shortened V by 5 bases and J by 2 bases, and 12 bases separated the two germline ends. CDR3 coding DNA: TGTGCCAGCAGCCTTGTTGAGGGAAACACCGGGGAGCTGTTTTTT. It encodes CASSLVEGNTGELFF.

The chain combines TRBV7-3 with TRBJ2-1; 12 bases agree with TRBD2. Per the germline V gene, CDR1 is SGHTA and CDR2 is FQGTGA. Trimming cost V 2 bases and J 4 bases; bases outside gene matches: 12. The CDR3 spans 19 residues. CDR3 region: CASSLVLAGGPQTYNEQFF. The CDR3 nucleotides are TGTGCCAGCAGCTTAGTCCTAGCGGGAGGGCCCCAGACATACAATGAGCAGTTCTTC.

V is TRBV30 and J is TRBJ2-3, with TRBD2 matching over 9 bases. This CDR3 comprises 13 residues. Per germline, CDR1 GTSNPN and CDR2 SVGIG (reference sequence). Unmatched junction bases numbered 10, after V lost 3 bases and J lost 12 bases. CDR3 coding DNA: TGTGCCTGGAGCTTGGCGGCTAGCGGGAATCAGTATTTT. This translates into CAWSLAASGNQYF.

The CDR3 DNA follows: TGTGCCACCAGCAGAGAGCGGGACAGAAATAATGAAAAACTGTTTTTT. Translating it yields CATSRERDRNNEKLFF. V usage is TRBV15 and J usage is TRBJ1-4, with 7 bases matching TRBD1. The CDR3 is made up of 16 amino acids. Trimming at V came to 0 bases and at J to 4 bases, leaving 5 bases not matched to a gene. Germline V CDR1 and CDR2: LNHNV, YYDKDF (reference sequence).

This clone occurred once. The chain links TRBV2 to TRBJ1-1; D is uncertain. The CDR3 is 15 residues long. The V and J ends lost 2 bases and 1 base respectively, with 11 bases between them. The V gene's germline CDR1 is SNHLY and CDR2 FYNNEI. CDR3 nucleotides: TGTGCCAGCAGTGAATCTTGGGCAGGGAACACTGAAGCTTTCTTT. Amino acid sequence: CASSESWAGNTEAFF.